This T cell receptor (beta chain) was captured by sequencing in a study of shared T cell receptors in the human thymus. Libraries were prepared by immunoSEQ multiplex PCR; TCRdb keeps only in-frame clonotypes and omits some of them. The sample has 700,000 to 750,000 clones, over 75% seen once. V dropped 2 bases and J dropped 5 bases, with 15 bases sitting between them. Germline CDR1 and CDR2: MGHDK and SYGVNS. The CDR3 runs to 15 residues. This same sample was also part of a study on human thymus T cells. That investigation notes: Donors were healthy Finnish infants having corrective surgery for congenital heart defects. The thymus tissue came from resections taken during corrective heart surgery. Repertoires sampled from thymus and blood appeared biased in V and J gene usage.

Sequencing was performed on thymocytes. This receptor was identified in a girl less than two years old with a congenital heart defect. This chain connects TRBV25-1 to TRBJ1-1; tentative D call: TRBD1 (5 bases). CDR3 in amino acids: CASSETGLRETEAFF. CDR3 in DNA: TGTGCCAGCAGTGAAACCGGCCTCAGGGAAACTGAAGCTTTCTTT.